Below, 6 T cell receptor beta chains from the same sample are listed, as sequenced in a study of cytomegalovirus exposure and HLA in healthy donors. Here immunoSEQ multiplex PCR was the method, and the copy in TCRdb shows in-frame clones only, minus some. The sample comprises 120,000 to 150,000 clones, just over 85% of which are singletons, and around 8% rests with the top ten. The source material was PBMCs. The receptors shown here come from a woman under 30 in good health and CMV-seropositive.

This chain links TRBV28 with TRBJ2-1, with TRBD1 matching over 7 bases. Germline V lookup: CDR1 MDHEN, CDR2 SYDVKM. The CDR3 length is 16 residues. V lost 5 bases, J lost 5 bases, and 12 bases stayed unmatched. CDR3 in amino acids: CASSPLSDRLHNEQFF. As DNA, the CDR3 is TGTGCCAGCAGTCCACTCTCGGACAGGCTACACAATGAGCAGTTCTTC.

The V and J genes are TRBV2 and TRBJ2-3; tentative D call: TRBD2 (6 bases). Trimming removed 6 bases at V and 6 bases at J, with 19 bases between. Germline V gene lookup returns CDR1 SNHLY and CDR2 FYNNEI. CDR3 length: 15 amino acids. The CDR3: CASRTPSASSDTQYF. CDR3 nucleotide sequence: TGTGCCAGCAGGACCCCTAGCGCAAGCTCCGATACGCAGTATTTT. Looking up the rest from reference TRBV2 and TRBJ2-3 gives the full variable domain: EPEVTQTPSHQVTQMGQEVILRCVPISNHLYFYWYRQILGQKVEFLVSFYNNEISEKSEIFDDQFSVERPDGSNFTLKIRSTKLEDSAMYFCASRTPSASSDTQYFGPGTRLTVL.

The sample holds one count of this clone. The gene calls are TRBV5-1 and TRBJ2-7; the match to TRBD2 covers 13 bases. CDR1 SGHRS and CDR2 YFSETQ come from the germline V gene. J was trimmed by 5 bases and V by 5 bases; bases with no gene match: 7. This CDR3 spans 15 amino acids. The CDR3 DNA follows: TGCGCCAGCAGTCGGACTAGCGGGAGCTTCAACGAGCAGTACTTC. Translation gives CASSRTSGSFNEQYF. Complete variable domain (other parts from reference TRBV5-1 and TRBJ2-7): KAGVTQTPRYLIKTRGQQVTLSCSPISGHRSVSWYQQTPGQGLQFLFEYFSETQRNKGNFPGRFSGRQFSNSRSEMNVSTLELGDSALYLCASSRTSGSFNEQYFGPGTRLTVT.

The chain couples TRBV7-8 to TRBJ2-2, with 7 nucleotides matching TRBD2. CDR1 is SGHVS, CDR2 FQNEAQ, per germline. The CDR3 consists of 15 residues. V lost 2 bases and J lost 6; bases outside the gene matches: 6. CDR3 DNA sequence: TGTGCCAGCAGCTTAAAGGGACTACAGTCCGGGGAGCTGTTTTTT. Protein: CASSLKGLQSGELFF.

The chain is built from TRBV2 and TRBJ2-7; tentatively, D is TRBD2 (5 bases). The CDR3 sequence is 14 residues long. CDR1 is SNHLY, CDR2 FYNNEI, per germline. Between the trimmed V and J ends, which lost 2 bases and 1 base, there was a span of 9 bases. The CDR3 region is CASSEKGGSYEQYF. The CDR3 nucleotides read TGTGCCAGCAGTGAAAAGGGCGGGTCCTACGAGCAGTACTTC.

The CDR3: CASSSEGMGAMNTEAFF. In nucleotides, the CDR3 is TGTGCCAGCAGCTCCGAAGGGATGGGGGCGATGAACACTGAAGCTTTCTTT. The chain has TRBV7-8 and TRBJ1-1, with D perhaps matching TRBD1 (6 bases). The CDR3 contains 17 residues. Germline CDR1 is SGHVS and CDR2 is FQNEAQ. The germline V and J ends were trimmed by 4 bases and 0 bases, with 18 bases remaining between them.